The rows below give T cell receptor beta chains drawn from one sample of a study of early T cells in non-severe SARS-CoV-2 infection. TCRdb independently ran MiXCR on the 5' RACE reads; one entry per CDR3 protein. The sample lists around 63,000 distinct CDR3 sequences, around 13% occurring once. Sequenced: whole blood. The receptors here all came from an adult who was a healthcare worker with PCR-confirmed SARS-CoV-2 infection or an uninfected control (not recorded which). Each CDR3 is given with its conserved first and last residue. The D gene is left open where the match is weak. Expanded clones are given a class, and other clones once, few, many or no size at all.

TRBD1 TRBJ1-2 TRBV7-2 many CASSIGTGVGYTF TGTGCCAGCAGCATTGGGACAGGGGTCGGCTACACCTTC
NA TRBJ1-1 TRBV29-1 many CSVEKNTEAFF TGCAGCGTTGAAAAGAACACTGAAGCTTTCTTT
NA TRBJ2-7 TRBV11-2 many CASSLGVRDSEQYF TGTGCCAGCAGCTTAGGGGTCAGGGATAGCGAGCAGTACTTC
NA TRBJ1-1 TRBV6-1 once CASRYFSNTEAFF TGTGCCAGCAGGTATTTTTCCAACACTGAAGCTTTCTTT
TRBD1 TRBJ1-1 TRBV5-1 many CASSWGTAMNTEAFF TGCGCCAGCAGCTGGGGGACAGCCATGAACACTGAAGCTTTCTTT
NA TRBJ1-1 TRBV4-1 NA CASSLDMQLNTEAFF TGCGCCAGCAGCTTAGATATGCAGTTGAACACTGAAGCTTTCTTT
NA TRBJ1-4 TRBV3-1 many CASSPGTLLGNEKLFF TGTGCCAGCAGCCCCGGGACACTCCTGGGTAATGAAAAACTGTTTTTT
NA TRBJ1-6 TRBV3-1 NA CASSQGGSPLHF TGTGCCAGCAGCCAAGGGGGTTCACCCCTCCACTTT
TRBD2 TRBJ2-1 TRBV27 once CASSLRSLAGGLSYNEQFF TGTGCCAGCAGTTTACGTAGTCTAGCGGGGGGCCTCTCCTACAATGAGCAGTTCTTC
NA TRBJ2-7 TRBV20-1 many CSASKKRGADEQYF TGCAGTGCTAGTAAAAAGAGGGGAGCGGACGAGCAGTACTTC
TRBD1 TRBJ2-7 TRBV6-5 NA CASSYGGQQYEQYF TGTGCCAGCAGTTACGGGGGACAGCAGTACGAGCAGTACTTC
TRBD2 TRBJ2-3 TRBV7-2 few CASSSGTIVDTQYF TGTGCCAGCAGCTCCGGGACTATCGTTGATACGCAGTATTTT
NA TRBJ2-1 TRBV12-3/TRBV12-4 few CASSDGYNEQFF TGTGCCAGCAGCGACGGATACAATGAGCAGTTCTTT
NA TRBJ2-1 TRBV5-1 few CASSLEGFYNEQFF TGCGCCAGCAGCTTGGAAGGCTTCTACAATGAGCAGTTCTTC
NA TRBJ2-2 TRBV19 NA CASIATVNTGELFF TGTGCCAGTATTGCCACAGTTAACACCGGGGAGCTGTTTTTT
NA TRBJ2-1 TRBV9 once CASSVEGQVSNEQFF TGTGCCAGCAGCGTAGAAGGGCAAGTTAGCAATGAGCAGTTCTTC
TRBD1 TRBJ2-7 TRBV29-1 NA CSVEPGQAPYEQYF TGCAGCGTCGAACCGGGACAGGCGCCCTACGAGCAGTACTTC
NA TRBJ2-3 TRBV12-3/TRBV12-4 few CASSLGTRRHF TGTGCCAGCAGCCTAGGAACCAGACGGCATTTT
TRBD2 TRBJ2-3 TRBV20-1 many CSVRSSGGDTQYF TGCAGTGTTAGGTCGTCGGGAGGTGATACGCAGTATTTT
NA TRBJ1-1 TRBV7-9 NA CASSLGGIRSTEAFF TGTGCCAGCAGCTTAGGGGGAATTAGGTCCACTGAAGCTTTCTTT
NA TRBJ1-1 TRBV11-1 NA CASSFIQGNTEAFF TGTGCCAGCAGCTTTATTCAGGGGAACACTGAAGCTTTCTTT
TRBD2 TRBJ2-3 TRBV5-1 NA CASSPTSGGRTDTQYF TGCGCCAGCAGTCCCACTAGCGGGGGGCGCACAGATACGCAGTATTTT
TRBD1 TRBJ1-5 TRBV6-2/TRBV6-3 NA CASIPSGGIRQPQHF TGTGCCAGCATTCCATCAGGGGGGATCCGTCAGCCCCAGCATTTT
TRBD1 TRBJ2-3 TRBV18 NA CASSPRFGTGRGDTQYF TGTGCCAGCTCACCAAGATTCGGGACAGGGAGGGGAGATACGCAGTATTTT
TRBD1 TRBJ1-2 TRBV4-3 NA CASSPGQGAFYGYTF TGCGCCAGCAGCCCGGGACAGGGGGCTTTCTATGGCTACACCTTC
NA TRBJ2-5 TRBV7-8 many CASSLLETQYF TGTGCCAGCAGCTTATTAGAGACCCAGTACTTC
NA TRBJ2-3 TRBV7-8 NA CASSLAHRPSTDTQYF TGTGCCAGCAGCTTAGCGCACCGACCTAGCACAGATACGCAGTATTTT
TRBD1 TRBJ1-2 TRBV7-2 NA CASSFSAQGEYGYTF TGTGCCAGCAGCTTCTCCGCCCAGGGGGAATATGGCTACACCTTC
NA TRBJ2-6 TRBV19 many CASSPRQARGSGANVLTF TGTGCCAGTAGTCCTCGACAGGCTCGAGGCTCTGGGGCCAACGTCCTGACTTTC
NA TRBJ1-1 TRBV6-2/TRBV6-3 few CASSLQVGPILGTEAFF TGTGCCAGCTCCCTCCAAGTGGGCCCTATCTTAGGAACTGAAGCTTTCTTT
NA TRBJ1-4 TRBV27 NA CASSLSGDREKLFF TGTGCCAGCAGTTTAAGCGGGGACCGGGAAAAACTGTTTTTT
NA TRBJ2-3 TRBV4-3 many CASSQGGVLPDTQYF TGCGCCAGCAGCCAAGGTGGCGTTCTCCCAGATACGCAGTATTTT
TRBD1 TRBJ1-1 TRBV10-3 many CAISKTGGLNTEAFF TGTGCCATCAGTAAGACAGGGGGCTTGAACACTGAAGCTTTCTTT
NA TRBJ2-7 TRBV10-3 few CAISARREQYF TGTGCCATCAGTGCCAGGCGGGAGCAGTACTTC
NA TRBJ1-1 TRBV4-1 few CASSQEGVNAEAFF TGCGCCAGCAGCCAAGAGGGGGTCAACGCTGAAGCTTTCTTT
TRBD1 TRBJ2-7 TRBV7-2 many CASSSWTGDYEQYF TGTGCCAGCAGCTCCTGGACAGGGGACTACGAGCAGTACTTC
NA TRBJ1-5 TRBV24-1 NA CATSGGSNQPQHF TGTGCCACCAGTGGGGGGAGCAATCAGCCCCAGCATTTT
NA TRBJ1-1 TRBV30 NA CAWSNTENTEAFF TGTGCCTGGAGTAATACAGAGAACACTGAAGCTTTCTTT